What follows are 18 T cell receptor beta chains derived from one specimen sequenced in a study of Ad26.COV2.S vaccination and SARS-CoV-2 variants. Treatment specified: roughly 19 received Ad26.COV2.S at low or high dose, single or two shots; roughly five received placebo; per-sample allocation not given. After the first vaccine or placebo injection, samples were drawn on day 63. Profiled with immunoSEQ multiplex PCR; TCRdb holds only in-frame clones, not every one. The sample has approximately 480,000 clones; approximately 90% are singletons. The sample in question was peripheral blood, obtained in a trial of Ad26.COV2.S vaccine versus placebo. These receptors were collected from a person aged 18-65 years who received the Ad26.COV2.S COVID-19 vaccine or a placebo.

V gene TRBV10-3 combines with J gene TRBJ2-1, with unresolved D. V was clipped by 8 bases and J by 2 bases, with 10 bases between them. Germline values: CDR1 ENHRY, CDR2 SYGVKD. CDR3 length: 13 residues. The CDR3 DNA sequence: TGTGCCATCTCCCCCGACCCCTACAATGAGCAGTTCTTC. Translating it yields CAISPDPYNEQFF.

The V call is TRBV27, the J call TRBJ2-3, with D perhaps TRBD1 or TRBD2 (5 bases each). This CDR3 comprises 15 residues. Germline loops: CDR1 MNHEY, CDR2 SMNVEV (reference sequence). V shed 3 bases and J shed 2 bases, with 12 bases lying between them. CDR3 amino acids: CASSLGETATDTQYF. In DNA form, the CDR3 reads TGTGCCAGCAGTTTGGGGGAGACGGCCACAGATACGCAGTATTTT.

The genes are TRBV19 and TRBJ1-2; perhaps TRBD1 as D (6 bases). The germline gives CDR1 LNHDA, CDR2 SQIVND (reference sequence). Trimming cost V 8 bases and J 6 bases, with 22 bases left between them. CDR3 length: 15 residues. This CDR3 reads CASCSDGGGADGYTF. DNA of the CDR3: TGTGCCAGTTGCTCGGACGGGGGGGGCGCGGATGGCTACACCTTC.

The CDR3: CASSFEENGYTF. CDR3 bases: TGTGCCAGCAGTTTTGAGGAGAATGGCTACACCTTC. This chain joins TRBV12-3 or TRBV12-4 and TRBJ1-2, with unresolved D. V was shortened by 3 bases and J by 6 bases, with 8 bases between the two germline ends. This CDR3 has 12 residues.

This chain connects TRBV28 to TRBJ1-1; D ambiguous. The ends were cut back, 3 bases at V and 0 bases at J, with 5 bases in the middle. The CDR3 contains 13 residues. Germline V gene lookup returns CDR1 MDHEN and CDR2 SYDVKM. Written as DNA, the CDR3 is TGTGCCAGCAGTTTGAATTTGAACACTGAAGCTTTCTTT. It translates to CASSLNLNTEAFF.

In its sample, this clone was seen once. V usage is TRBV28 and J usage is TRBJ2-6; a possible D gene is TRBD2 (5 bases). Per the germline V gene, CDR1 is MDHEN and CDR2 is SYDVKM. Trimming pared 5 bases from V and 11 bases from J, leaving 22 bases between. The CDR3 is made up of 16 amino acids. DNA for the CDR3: TGTGCCAGCAGTCCTCAACTCGGACTCTGGGGAGACGTCCTGACTTTC. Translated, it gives CASSPQLGLWGDVLTF.

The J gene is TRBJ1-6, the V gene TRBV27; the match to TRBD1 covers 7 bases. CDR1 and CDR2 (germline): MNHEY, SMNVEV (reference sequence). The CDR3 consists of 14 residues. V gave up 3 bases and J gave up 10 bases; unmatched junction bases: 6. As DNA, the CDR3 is TGTGCCAGCAGTTTTTCGGACAGGAAGTCACCCCTCCACTTT. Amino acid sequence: CASSFSDRKSPLHF.

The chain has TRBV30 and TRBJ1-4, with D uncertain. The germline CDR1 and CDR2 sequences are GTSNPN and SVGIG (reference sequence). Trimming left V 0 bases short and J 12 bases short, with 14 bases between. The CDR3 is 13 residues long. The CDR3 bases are TGTGCCTGGAGTGTAATTTTCGGTGGGGAACTGTTTTTT. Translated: CAWSVIFGGELFF.

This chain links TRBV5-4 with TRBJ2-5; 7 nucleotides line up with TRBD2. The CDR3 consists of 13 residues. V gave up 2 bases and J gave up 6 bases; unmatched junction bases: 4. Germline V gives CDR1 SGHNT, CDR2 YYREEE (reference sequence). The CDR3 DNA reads TGTGCCAGCAGCTTTCCCGGGAGGAAGACCCAGTACTTC. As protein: CASSFPGRKTQYF.

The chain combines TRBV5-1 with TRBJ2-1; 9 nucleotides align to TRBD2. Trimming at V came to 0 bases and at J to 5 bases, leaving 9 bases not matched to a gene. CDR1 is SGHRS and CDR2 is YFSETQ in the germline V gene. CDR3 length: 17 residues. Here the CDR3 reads CASSLAVRLAVNNEQFF. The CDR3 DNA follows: TGCGCCAGCAGCTTGGCCGTGAGACTAGCGGTAAACAATGAGCAGTTCTTC. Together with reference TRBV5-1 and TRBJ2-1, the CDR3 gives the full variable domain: KAGVTQTPRYLIKTRGQQVTLSCSPISGHRSVSWYQQTPGQGLQFLFEYFSETQRNKGNFPGRFSGRQFSNSRSEMNVSTLELGDSALYLCASSLAVRLAVNNEQFFGPGTRLTVL.

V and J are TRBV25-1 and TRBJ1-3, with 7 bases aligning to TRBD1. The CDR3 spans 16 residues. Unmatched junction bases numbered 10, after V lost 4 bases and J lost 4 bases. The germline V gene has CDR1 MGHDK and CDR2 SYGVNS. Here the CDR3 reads CASSALGQAVGNTIYF. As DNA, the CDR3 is TGTGCCAGCAGTGCGCTCGGACAGGCTGTCGGAAACACCATATATTTT.

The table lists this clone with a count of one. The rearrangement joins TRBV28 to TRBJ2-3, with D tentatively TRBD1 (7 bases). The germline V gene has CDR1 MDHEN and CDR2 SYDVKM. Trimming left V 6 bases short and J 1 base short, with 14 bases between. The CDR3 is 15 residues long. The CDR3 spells CASSPQGGGTDTQYF. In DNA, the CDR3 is TGTGCCAGCAGCCCCCAGGGGGGAGGCACAGATACGCAGTATTTT.

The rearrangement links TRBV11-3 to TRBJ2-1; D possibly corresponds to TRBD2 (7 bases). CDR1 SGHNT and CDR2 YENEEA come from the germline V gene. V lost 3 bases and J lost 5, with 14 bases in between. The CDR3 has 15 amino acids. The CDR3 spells CASSLGASGNNEQFF. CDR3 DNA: TGTGCCAGCAGCTTGGGGGCTAGCGGAAACAATGAGCAGTTCTTC.

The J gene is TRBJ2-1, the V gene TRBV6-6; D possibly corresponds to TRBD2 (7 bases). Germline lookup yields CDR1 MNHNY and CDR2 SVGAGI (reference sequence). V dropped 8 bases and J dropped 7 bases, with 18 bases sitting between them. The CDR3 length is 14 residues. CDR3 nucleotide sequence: TGTGCCAGCCGGGGAGGGGGTGAGTGGAATGAGCAGTTCTTC. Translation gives CASRGGGEWNEQFF.

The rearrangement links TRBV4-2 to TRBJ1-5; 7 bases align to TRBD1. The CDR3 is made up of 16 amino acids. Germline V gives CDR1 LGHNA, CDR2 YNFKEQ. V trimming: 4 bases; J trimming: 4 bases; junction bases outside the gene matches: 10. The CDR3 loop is CASSLAGTASNQPQHF. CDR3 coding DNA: TGTGCCAGCAGCCTCGCCGGGACAGCCTCAAATCAGCCCCAGCATTTT.

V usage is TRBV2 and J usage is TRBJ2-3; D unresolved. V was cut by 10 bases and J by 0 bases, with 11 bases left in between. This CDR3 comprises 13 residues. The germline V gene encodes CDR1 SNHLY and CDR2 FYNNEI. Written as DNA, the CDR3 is TGTGCCACCCTTGGCACGAGCACAGATACGCAGTATTTT. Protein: CATLGTSTDTQYF.

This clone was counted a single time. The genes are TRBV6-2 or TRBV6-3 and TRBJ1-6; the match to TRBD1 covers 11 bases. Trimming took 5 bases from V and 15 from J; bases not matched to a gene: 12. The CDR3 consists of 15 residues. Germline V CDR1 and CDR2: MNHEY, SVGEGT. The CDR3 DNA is TGTGCCAGCAGTCGGACCGGGACAGGGGGTACTGACCTCCACTTT. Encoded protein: CASSRTGTGGTDLHF.

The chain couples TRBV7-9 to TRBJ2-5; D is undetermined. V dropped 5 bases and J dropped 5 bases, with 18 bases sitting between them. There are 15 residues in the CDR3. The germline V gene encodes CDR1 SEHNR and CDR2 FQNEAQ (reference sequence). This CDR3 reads CASSPRVGVGETQYF. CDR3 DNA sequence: TGTGCCAGCAGCCCAAGGGTGGGTGTTGGTGAGACCCAGTACTTC.